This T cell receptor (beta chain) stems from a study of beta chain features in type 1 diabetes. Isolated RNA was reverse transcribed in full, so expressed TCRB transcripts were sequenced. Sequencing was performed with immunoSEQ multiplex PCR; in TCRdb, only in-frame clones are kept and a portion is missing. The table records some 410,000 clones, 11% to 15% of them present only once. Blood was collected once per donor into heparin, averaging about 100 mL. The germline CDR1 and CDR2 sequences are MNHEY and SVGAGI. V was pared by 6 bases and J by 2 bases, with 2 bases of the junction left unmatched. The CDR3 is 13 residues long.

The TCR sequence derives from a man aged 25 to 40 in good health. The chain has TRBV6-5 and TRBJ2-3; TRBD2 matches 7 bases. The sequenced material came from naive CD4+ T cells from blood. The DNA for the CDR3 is TGTGCCAGCAGGAGACTAGCCACAGATACGCAGTATTTT. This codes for CASRRLATDTQYF.